This paragraph reports one T cell receptor (beta chain). This entry comes from a study of blood T cell repertoires in COVID-19. In the study overall: Some COVID-19 samples were acute and others convalescent; all came from the United States, Italy and Spain. PBMCs, B-cell-depleted T cells, or T cells were the source of the cDNA or gDNA that made up the material.

Profiling relied on immunoSEQ multiplex PCR, and the TCRdb table lists in-frame clones only, not all of them. Among around 78,000 clones listed, roughly 89% were seen once. The study assigned cohorts using participant-reported clinical history. The CDR3 extends over 15 amino acids. The junction had 2 bases not matched to a gene; V was cut back by 4 bases and J by 0 bases. CDR1 is LGHDT, CDR2 YNNKEL, per germline (reference sequence). The clonotype was recovered from a woman in her forties or fifties with acute COVID-19. The gene calls are TRBV3-1 (or the pseudogene TRBV3-2) and TRBJ2-1; 8 bases are a match to TRBD1. Sequenced material: PBMCs or T cells enriched from blood (not recorded which). This CDR3 reads CASSLDRGSYNEQFF. Here the CDR3 DNA reads TGTGCCAGCAGCCTTGACAGGGGCTCCTACAATGAGCAGTTCTTC.